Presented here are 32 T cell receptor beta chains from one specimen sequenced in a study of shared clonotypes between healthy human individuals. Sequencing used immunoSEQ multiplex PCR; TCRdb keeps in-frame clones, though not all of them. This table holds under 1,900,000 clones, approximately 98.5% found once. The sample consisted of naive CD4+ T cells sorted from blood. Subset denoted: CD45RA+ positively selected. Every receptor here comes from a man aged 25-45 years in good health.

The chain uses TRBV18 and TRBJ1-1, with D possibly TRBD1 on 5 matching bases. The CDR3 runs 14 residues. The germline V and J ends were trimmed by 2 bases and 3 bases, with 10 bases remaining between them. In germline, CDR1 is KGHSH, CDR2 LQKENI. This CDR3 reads CASSPKGWDTEAFF. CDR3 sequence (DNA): TGTGCCAGCTCACCAAAGGGGTGGGACACTGAAGCTTTCTTT.

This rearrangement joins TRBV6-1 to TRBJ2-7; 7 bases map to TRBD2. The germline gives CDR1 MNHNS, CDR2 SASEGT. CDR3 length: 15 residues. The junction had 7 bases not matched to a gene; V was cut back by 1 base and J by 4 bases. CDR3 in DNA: TGTGCCAGCAGTGAAGTGGCGGGAGTTTTATACGAGCAGTACTTC. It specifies CASSEVAGVLYEQYF.

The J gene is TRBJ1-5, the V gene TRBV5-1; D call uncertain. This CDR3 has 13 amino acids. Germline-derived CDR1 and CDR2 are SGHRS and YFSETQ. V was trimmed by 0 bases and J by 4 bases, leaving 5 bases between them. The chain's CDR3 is CASSLEFNQPQHF. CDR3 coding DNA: TGCGCCAGCAGCTTGGAATTTAATCAGCCCCAGCATTTT.

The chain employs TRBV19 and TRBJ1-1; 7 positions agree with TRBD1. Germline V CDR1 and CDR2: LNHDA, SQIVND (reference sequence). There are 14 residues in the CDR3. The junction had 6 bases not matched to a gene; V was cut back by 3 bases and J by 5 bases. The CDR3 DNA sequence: TGTGCCAGTAGTATCAGGGGGGGCTGGACTGAAGCTTTCTTT. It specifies CASSIRGGWTEAFF. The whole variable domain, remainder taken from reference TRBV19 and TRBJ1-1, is DGGITQSPKYLFRKEGQNVTLSCEQNLNHDAMYWYRQDPGQGLRLIYYSQIVNDFQKGDIAEGYSVSREKKESFPLTVTSAQKNPTAFYLCASSIRGGWTEAFFGQGTRLTVV.

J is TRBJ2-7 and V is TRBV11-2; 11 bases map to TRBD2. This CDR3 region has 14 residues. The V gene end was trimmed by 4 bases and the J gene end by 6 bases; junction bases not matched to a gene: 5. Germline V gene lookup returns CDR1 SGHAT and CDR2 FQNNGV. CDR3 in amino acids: CASSSIAGGFEQYF. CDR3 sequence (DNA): TGTGCCAGCAGCTCGATAGCGGGAGGGTTCGAGCAGTACTTC.

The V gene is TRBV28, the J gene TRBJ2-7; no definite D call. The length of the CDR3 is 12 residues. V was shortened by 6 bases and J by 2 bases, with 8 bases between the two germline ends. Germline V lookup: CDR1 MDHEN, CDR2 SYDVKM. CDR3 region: CASSQWPYEQYF. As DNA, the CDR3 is TGTGCCAGCAGCCAGTGGCCCTACGAGCAGTACTTC.

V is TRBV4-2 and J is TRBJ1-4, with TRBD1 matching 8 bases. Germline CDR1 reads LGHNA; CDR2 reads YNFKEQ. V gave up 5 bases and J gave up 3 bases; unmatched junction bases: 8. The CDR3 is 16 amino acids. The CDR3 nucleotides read TGTGCCAGCAGCGAGACCAGGGGGCGGGCTAATGAAAAACTGTTTTTT. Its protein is CASSETRGRANEKLFF.

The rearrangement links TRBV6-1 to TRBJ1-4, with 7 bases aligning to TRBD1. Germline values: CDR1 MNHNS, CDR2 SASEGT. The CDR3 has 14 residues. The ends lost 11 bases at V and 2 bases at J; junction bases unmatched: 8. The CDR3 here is CALGGEWTNEKLFF. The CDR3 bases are TGTGCCTTAGGGGGCGAGTGGACTAATGAAAAACTGTTTTTT.

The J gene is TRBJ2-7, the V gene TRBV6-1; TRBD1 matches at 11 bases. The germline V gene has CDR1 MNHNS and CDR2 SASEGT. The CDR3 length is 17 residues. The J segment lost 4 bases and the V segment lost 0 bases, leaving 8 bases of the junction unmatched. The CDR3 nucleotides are TGTGCCAGCAGTGAAGCGAGGGGACAGGGGGGGCCGTACGAGCAGTACTTC. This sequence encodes CASSEARGQGGPYEQYF.

Written as DNA, the CDR3 is TGTGCCAGCAGTTTGACAGCTAATCAGCCCCAGCATTTT. It codes for CASSLTANQPQHF. The chain has TRBV28 and TRBJ1-5; D might be TRBD1 (5 bases). Trimming removed 3 bases at V and 4 bases at J, with 7 bases between. The CDR3 is 13 residues long. The germline V gene has CDR1 MDHEN and CDR2 SYDVKM.

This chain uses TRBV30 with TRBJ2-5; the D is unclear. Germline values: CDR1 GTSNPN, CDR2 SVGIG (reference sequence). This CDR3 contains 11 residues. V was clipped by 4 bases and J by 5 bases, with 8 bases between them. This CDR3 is CAWTERETQYF. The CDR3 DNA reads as TGTGCCTGGACAGAGCGTGAGACCCAGTACTTC. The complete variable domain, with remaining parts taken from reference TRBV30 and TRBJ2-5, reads SQTIHQWPATLVQPVGSPLSLECTVEGTSNPNLYWYRQAAGRGLQLLFYSVGIGQISSEVPQNLSASRPQDRQFILSSKKLLLSDSGFYLCAWTERETQYFGPGTRLLVL.

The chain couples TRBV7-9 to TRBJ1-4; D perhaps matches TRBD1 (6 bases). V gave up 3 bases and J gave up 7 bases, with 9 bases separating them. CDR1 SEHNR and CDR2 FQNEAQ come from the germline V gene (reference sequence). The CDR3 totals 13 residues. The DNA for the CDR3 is TGTGCCAGCAGCTTTCGACAGGTTGAAAAACTGTTTTTT. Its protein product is CASSFRQVEKLFF.

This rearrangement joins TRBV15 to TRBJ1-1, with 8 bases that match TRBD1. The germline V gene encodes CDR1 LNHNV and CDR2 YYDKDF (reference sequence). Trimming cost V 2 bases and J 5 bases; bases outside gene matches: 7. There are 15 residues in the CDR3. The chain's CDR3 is CATSRKTGGGTEAFF. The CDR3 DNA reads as TGTGCCACCAGCAGAAAAACAGGGGGTGGAACTGAAGCTTTCTTT.

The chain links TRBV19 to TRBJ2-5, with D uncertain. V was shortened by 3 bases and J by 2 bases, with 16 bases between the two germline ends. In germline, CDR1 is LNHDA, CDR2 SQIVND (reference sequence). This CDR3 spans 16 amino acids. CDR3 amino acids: CASSIWAIFQQETQYF. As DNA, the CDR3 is TGTGCCAGTAGTATTTGGGCCATCTTCCAACAAGAGACCCAGTACTTC.

The CDR3 is CASSLRTLATNEKLFF. In DNA, the CDR3 is TGCGCCAGCAGCCTGAGGACACTTGCAACTAATGAAAAACTGTTTTTT. The chain uses TRBV5-1 and TRBJ1-4, with TRBD1 as a possible D gene (5 bases). The germline CDR1 and CDR2 sequences are SGHRS and YFSETQ. The CDR3 is 16 residues long. The germline V and J ends were trimmed by 4 bases and 0 bases, with 13 bases remaining between them.

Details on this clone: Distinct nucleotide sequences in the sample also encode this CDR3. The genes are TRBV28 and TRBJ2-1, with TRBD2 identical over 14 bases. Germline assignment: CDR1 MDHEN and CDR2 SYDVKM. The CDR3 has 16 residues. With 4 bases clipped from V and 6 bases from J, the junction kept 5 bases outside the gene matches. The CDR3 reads CASSSGLAGVGNEQFF. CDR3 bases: TGTGCCAGCAGTTCGGGACTAGCGGGAGTTGGCAATGAGCAGTTCTTC.

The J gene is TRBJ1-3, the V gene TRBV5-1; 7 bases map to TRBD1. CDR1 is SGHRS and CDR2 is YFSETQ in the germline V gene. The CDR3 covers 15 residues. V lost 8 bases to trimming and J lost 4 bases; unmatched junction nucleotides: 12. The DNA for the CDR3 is TGCGCCAGTAAGAGGGACAGTGCGCCCGGAAACACCATATATTTT. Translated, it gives CASKRDSAPGNTIYF.

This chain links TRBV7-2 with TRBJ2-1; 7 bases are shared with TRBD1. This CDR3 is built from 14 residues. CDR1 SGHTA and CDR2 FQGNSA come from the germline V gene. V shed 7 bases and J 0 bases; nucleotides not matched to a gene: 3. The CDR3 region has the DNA TGTGCCAGCACTAGGGGGCTCTCCTACAATGAGCAGTTCTTC. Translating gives CASTRGLSYNEQFF.

The CDR3 nucleotides read TGTGCCAGCAGGAGGGATAGCCAGAACACTGAAGCTTTCTTT. Amino acid sequence: CASRRDSQNTEAFF. The chain joins TRBV2 to TRBJ1-1; D ambiguous. V lost 6 bases, J lost 1 base, and 12 bases lay in between. The CDR3 loop spans 14 amino acids. CDR1 and CDR2 from the germline V gene are SNHLY and FYNNEI.

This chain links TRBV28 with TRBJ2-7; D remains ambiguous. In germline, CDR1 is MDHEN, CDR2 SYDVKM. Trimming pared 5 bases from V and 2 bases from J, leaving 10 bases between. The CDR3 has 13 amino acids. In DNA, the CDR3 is TGTGCCAGCAGTCCTCGGAGAACCTACGAGCAGTACTTC. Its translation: CASSPRRTYEQYF.

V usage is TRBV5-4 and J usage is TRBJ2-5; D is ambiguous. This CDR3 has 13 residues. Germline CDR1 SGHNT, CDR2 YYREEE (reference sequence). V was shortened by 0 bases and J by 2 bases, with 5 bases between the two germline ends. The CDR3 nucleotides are TGTGCCAGCAGCTTGGCCGTACAAGAGACCCAGTACTTC. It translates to CASSLAVQETQYF.

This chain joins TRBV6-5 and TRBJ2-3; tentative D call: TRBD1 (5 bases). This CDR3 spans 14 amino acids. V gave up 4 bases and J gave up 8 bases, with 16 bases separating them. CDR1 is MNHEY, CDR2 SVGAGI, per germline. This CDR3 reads CASSSTALGRTQYF. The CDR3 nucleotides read TGTGCCAGCAGTTCAACCGCCCTGGGGCGTACGCAGTATTTT.

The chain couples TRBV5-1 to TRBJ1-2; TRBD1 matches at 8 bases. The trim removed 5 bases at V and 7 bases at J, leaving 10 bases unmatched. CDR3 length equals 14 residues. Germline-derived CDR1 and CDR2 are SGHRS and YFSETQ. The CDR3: CASRQGQEGAGYTF. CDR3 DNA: TGCGCCAGCAGACAGGGACAGGAAGGGGCTGGCTACACCTTC.

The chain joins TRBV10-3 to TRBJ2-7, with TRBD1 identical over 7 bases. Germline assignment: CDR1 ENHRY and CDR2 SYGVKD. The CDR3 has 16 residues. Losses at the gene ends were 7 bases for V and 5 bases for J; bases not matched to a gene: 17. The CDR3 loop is CAINDPLGQSTHEQYF. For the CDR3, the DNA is TGTGCCATCAACGACCCCCTGGGACAGTCAACTCACGAGCAGTACTTC.

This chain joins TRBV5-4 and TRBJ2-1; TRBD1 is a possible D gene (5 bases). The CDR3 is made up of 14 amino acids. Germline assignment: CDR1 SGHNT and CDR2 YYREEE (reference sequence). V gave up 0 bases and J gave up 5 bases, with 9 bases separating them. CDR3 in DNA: TGTGCCAGCAGCTTGGAAAGACAGAACAATGAGCAGTTCTTC. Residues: CASSLERQNNEQFF.

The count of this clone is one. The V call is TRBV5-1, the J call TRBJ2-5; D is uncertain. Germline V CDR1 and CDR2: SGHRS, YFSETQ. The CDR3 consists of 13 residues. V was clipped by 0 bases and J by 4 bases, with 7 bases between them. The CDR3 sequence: CASSLEWLETQYF. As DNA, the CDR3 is TGCGCCAGCAGCTTGGAGTGGTTAGAGACCCAGTACTTC.

CDR3 DNA sequence: TGTGCCAGCAGCTCACGGGACAGGAGGAATAGCAATCAGCCCCAGCATTTT. It translates to CASSSRDRRNSNQPQHF. The chain combines TRBV5-5 with TRBJ1-5; 8 bases line up with TRBD1. With V trimmed by 3 bases and J by 0 bases, 8 bases remained unmatched. From germline, CDR1 is SGHKS and CDR2 YYEKEE (reference sequence). The CDR3 contains 17 residues.

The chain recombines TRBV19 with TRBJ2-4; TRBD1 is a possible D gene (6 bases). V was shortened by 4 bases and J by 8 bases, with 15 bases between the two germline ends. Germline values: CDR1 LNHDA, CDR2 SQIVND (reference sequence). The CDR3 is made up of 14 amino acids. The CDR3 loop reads CASSTTPRGDIQYF. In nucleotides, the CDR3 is TGTGCCAGTAGTACCACCCCCAGGGGAGACATTCAGTACTTC. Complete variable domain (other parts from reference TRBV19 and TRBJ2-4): DGGITQSPKYLFRKEGQNVTLSCEQNLNHDAMYWYRQDPGQGLRLIYYSQIVNDFQKGDIAEGYSVSREKKESFPLTVTSAQKNPTAFYLCASSTTPRGDIQYFGAGTRLSVL.

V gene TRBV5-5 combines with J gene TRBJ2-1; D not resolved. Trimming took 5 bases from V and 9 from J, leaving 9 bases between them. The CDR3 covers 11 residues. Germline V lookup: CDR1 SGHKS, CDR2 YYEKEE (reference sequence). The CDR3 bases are TGTGCCAGCAGTCAACTGGGTGAGCAGTTCTTC. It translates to CASSQLGEQFF.

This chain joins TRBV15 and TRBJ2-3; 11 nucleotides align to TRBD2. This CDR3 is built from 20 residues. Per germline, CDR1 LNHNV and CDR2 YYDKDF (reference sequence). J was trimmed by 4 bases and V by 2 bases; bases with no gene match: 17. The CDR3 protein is CATSRLTGTSGLRRSDTQYF. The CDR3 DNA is TGTGCCACCAGCAGATTAACCGGGACTAGCGGTCTCAGGAGGTCAGATACGCAGTATTTT.

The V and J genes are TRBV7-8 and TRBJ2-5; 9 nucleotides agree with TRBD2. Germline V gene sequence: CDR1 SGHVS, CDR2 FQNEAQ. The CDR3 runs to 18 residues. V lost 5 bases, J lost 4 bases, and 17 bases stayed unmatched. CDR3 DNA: TGTGCCAGCAGCCAGGGTCGGAGTAGCGGGGGAGGGGGAGAGACCCAGTACTTC. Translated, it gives CASSQGRSSGGGGETQYF.

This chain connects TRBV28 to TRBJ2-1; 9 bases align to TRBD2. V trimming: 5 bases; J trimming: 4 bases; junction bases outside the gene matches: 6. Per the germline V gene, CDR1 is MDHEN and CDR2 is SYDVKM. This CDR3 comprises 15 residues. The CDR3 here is CASSPTLAGYNEQFF. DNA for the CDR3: TGTGCCAGCAGTCCCACCCTAGCGGGGTACAATGAGCAGTTCTTC.